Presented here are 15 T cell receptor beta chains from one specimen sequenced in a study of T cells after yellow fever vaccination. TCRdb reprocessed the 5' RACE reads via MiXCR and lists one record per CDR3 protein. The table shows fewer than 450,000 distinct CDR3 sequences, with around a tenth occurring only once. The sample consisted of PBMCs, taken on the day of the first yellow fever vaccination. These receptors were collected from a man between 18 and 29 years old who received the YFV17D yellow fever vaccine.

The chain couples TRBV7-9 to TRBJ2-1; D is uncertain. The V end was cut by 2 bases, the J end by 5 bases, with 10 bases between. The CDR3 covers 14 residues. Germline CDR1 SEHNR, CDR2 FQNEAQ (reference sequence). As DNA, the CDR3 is TGTGCCAGCAGCTTATCTCCGGAAAACAATGAGCAGTTCTTC. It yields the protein CASSLSPENNEQFF. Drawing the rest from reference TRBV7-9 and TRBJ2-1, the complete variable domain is DTGVSQNPRHKITKRGQNVTFRCDPISEHNRLYWYRQTLGQGPEFLTYFQNEAQLEKSRLLSDRFSAERPKGSFSTLEIQRTEQGDSAMYLCASSLSPENNEQFFGPGTRLTVL.

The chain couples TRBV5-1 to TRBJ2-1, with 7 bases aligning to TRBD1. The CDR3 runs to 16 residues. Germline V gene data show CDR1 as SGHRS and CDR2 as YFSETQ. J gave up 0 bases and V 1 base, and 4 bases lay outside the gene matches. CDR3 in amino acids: CASSLQGDYSYNEQFF. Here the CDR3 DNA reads TGCGCCAGCAGCTTGCAGGGGGATTACTCCTACAATGAGCAGTTCTTC.

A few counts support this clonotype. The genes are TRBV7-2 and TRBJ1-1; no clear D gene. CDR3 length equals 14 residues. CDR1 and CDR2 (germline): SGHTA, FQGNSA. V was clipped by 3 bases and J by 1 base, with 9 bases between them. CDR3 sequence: CASSFGSTNTEAFF. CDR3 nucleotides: TGTGCCAGCAGCTTCGGGTCTACGAACACTGAAGCTTTCTTT. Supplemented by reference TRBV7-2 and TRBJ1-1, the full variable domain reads GAGVSQSPSNKVTEKGKDVELRCDPISGHTALYWYRQSLGQGLEFLIYFQGNSAPDKSGLPSDRFSAERTGGSVSTLTIQRTQQEDSAVYLCASSFGSTNTEAFFGQGTRLTVV.

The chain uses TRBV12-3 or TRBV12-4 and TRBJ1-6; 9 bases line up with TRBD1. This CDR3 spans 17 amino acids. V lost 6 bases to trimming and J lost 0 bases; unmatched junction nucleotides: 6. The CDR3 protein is CASRKDRGSSYNSPLHF. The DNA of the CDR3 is TGTGCCAGCAGAAAAGACAGGGGGAGCTCCTATAATTCACCCCTCCACTTT.

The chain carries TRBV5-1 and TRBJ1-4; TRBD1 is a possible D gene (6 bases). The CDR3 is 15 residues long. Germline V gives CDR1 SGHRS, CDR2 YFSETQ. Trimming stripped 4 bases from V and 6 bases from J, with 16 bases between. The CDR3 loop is CASSRLQGTHEKLFF. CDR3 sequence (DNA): TGCGCCAGCAGCAGGCTACAGGGTACGCATGAAAAACTGTTTTTT.

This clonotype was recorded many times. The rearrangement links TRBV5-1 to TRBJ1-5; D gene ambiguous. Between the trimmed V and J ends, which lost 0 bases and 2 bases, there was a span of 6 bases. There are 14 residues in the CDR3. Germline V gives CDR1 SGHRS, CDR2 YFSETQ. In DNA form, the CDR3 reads TGCGCCAGCAGCTTGGGTTTGCGCAATCAGCCCCAGCATTTT. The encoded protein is CASSLGLRNQPQHF.

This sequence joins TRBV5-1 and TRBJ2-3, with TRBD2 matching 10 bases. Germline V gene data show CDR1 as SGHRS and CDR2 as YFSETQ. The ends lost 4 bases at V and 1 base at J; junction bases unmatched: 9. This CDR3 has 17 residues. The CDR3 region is CASSPSSGTSGTDTQYF. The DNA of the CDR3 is TGCGCCAGCAGCCCCTCCTCCGGGACTAGCGGCACAGATACGCAGTATTTT.

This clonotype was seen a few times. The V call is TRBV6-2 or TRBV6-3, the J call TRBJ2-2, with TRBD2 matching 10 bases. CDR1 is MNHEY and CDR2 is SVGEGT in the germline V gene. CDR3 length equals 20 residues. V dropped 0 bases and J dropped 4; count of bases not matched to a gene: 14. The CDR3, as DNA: TGTGCCAGCAGTTACTCATCGTGGGAGCGGGGGGGCCCTGGCACCGGGGAGCTGTTTTTT. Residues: CASSYSSWERGGPGTGELFF.

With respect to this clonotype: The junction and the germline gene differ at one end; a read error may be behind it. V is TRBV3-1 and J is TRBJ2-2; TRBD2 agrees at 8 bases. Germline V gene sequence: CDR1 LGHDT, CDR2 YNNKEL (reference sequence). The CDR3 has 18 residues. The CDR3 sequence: CASCQDLPGGPSTGELFF. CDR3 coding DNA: TGTGCCAGCTGCCAAGATTTGCCGGGGGGGCCGAGTACCGGGGAGCTGTTTTTT.

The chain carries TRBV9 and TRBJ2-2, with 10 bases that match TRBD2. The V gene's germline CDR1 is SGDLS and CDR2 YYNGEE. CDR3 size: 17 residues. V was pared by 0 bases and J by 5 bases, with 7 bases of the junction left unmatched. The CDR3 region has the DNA TGTGCCAGCAGCGTAGACTCAGCGGGGGGGTGGACCGGGGAGCTGTTTTTT. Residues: CASSVDSAGGWTGELFF.

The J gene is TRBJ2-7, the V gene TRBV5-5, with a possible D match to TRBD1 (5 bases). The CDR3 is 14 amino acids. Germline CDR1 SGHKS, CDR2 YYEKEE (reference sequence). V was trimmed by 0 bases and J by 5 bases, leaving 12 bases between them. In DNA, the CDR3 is TGTGCCAGCAGCTTGGGGGCAGGGATCCACGAGCAGTACGTC. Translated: CASSLGAGIHEQYV.

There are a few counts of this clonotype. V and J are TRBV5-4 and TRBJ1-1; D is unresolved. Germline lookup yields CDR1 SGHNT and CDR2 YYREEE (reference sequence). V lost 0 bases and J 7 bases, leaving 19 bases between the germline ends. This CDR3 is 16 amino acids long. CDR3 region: CASSLEPGNPWGEAFF. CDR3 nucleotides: TGTGCCAGCAGCTTGGAGCCAGGAAACCCATGGGGTGAAGCTTTCTTT.

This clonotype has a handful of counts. In nucleotides, the CDR3 is TGTGCCAGCTCACCATCCGTAAATGAGCAGTTCTTC. Its translation is CASSPSVNEQFF. V usage is TRBV18 and J usage is TRBJ2-1; no reliable D call. The CDR3 is 12 residues long. Germline assignment: CDR1 KGHSH and CDR2 LQKENI. Between the trimmed V and J ends, which lost 2 bases and 7 bases, there was a span of 6 bases. Drawing the rest from reference TRBV18 and TRBJ2-1, the complete variable domain is NAGVMQNPRHLVRRRGQEARLRCSPMKGHSHVYWYRQLPEEGLKFMVYLQKENIIDESGMPKERFSAEFPKEGPSILRIQQVVRGDSAAYFCASSPSVNEQFFGPGTRLTVL.

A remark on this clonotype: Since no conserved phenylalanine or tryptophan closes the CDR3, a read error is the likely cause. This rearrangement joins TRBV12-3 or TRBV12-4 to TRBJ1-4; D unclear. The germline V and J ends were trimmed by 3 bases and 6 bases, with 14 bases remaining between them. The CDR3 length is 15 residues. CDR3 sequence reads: CASSFGRFGHEKLFV. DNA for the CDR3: TGTGCCAGCAGTTTCGGACGCTTTGGACATGAAAAACTGTTTGTT.

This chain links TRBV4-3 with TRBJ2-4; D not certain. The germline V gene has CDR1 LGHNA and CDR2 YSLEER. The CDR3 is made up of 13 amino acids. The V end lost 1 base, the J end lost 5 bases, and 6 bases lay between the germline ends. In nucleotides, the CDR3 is TGCGCCAGCAGCCAAGCCACCCAAAACATTCAGTACTTC. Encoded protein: CASSQATQNIQYF.